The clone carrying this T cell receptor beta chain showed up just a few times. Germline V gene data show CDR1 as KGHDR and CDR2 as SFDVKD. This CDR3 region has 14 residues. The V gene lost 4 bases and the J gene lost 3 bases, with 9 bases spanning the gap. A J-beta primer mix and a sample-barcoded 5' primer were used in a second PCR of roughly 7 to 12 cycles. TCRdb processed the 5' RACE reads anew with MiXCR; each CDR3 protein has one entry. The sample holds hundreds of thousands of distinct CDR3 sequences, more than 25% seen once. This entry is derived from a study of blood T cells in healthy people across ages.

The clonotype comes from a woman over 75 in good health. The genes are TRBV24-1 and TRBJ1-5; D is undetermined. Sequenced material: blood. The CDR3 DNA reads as TGTGCCACCAGTGAAGTCAGCTCCAATCAGCCCCAGCATTTT. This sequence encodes CATSEVSSNQPQHF.